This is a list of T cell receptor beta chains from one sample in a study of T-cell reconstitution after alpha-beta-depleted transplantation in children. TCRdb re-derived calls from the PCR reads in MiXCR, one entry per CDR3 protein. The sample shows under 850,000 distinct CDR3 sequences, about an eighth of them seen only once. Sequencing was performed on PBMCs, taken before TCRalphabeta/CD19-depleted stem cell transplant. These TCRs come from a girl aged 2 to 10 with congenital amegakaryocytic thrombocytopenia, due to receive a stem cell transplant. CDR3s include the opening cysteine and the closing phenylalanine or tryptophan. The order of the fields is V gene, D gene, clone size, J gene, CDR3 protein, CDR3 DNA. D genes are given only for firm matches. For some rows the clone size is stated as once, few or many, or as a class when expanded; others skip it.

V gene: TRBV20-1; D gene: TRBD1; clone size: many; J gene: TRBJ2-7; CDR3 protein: CSARTGTGNHEQYF; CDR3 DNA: TGCAGTGCTAGAACCGGGACAGGAAATCACGAGCAGTACTTC
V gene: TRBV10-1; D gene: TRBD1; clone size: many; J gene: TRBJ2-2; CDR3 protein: CASRDSNTGELFF; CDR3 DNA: TGCGCCAGCCGGGACAGCAACACCGGGGAGCTGTTTTTT
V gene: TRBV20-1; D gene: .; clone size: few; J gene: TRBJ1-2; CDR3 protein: CSAPLGPANYGYTF; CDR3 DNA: TGCAGTGCTCCTCTAGGGCCAGCTAACTATGGCTACACCTTC
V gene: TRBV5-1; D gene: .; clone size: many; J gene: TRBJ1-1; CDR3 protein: CASSLVVGGNTEAFF; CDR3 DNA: TGCGCCAGCAGCTTGGTCGTGGGCGGGAACACTGAAGCTTTCTTT
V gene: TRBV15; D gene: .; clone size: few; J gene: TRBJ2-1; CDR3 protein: CATSRPGIGLYNEQFF; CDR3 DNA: TGTGCCACCAGCAGACCCGGGATTGGGCTTTACAATGAGCAGTTCTTC
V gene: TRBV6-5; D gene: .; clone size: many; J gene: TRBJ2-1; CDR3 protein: CASGAGNEQFF; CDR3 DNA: TGTGCCAGTGGGGCGGGGAATGAGCAGTTCTTC
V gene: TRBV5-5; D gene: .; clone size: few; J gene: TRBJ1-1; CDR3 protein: CASTWGDTEAFF; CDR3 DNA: TGTGCCAGCACCTGGGGGGACACTGAAGCTTTCTTT
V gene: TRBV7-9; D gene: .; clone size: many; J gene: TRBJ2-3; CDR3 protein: CASSRDFTDTQYF; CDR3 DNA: TGTGCCAGCAGCCGGGACTTCACAGATACGCAGTATTTT
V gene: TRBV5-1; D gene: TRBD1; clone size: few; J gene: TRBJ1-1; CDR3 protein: CASSLTGQANTEAFF; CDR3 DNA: TGCGCCAGCAGCTTGACGGGACAGGCTAACACTGAAGCTTTCTTT
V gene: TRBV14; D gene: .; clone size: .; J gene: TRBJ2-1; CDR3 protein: CASSQSGQGQFF; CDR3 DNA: TGTGCCAGCAGCCAGAGCGGGCAGGGGCAGTTCTTC
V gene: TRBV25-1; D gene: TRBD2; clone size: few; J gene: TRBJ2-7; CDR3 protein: CASSPQRTSALYEQYF; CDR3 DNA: TGTGCCAGCAGTCCCCAGAGGACTAGCGCCTTATACGAGCAGTACTTC
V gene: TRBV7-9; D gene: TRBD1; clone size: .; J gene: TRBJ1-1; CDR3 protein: CASRVTGDYEAFF; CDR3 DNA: TGTGCCAGCAGAGTTACAGGGGACTATGAAGCTTTCTTT
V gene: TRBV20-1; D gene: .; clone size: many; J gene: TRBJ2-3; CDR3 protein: CSAHPGPDTQYF; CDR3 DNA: TGCAGTGCCCACCCAGGCCCAGATACGCAGTATTTT
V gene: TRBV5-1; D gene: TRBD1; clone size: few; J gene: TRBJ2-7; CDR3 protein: CASSQSGTGVYSEQYF; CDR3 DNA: TGCGCCAGCAGTCAATCCGGGACAGGGGTATACTCCGAGCAGTACTTC
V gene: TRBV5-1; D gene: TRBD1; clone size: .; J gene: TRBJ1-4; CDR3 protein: CASSLRWTGDVEKLFF; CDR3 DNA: TGCGCCAGCAGCCTGCGATGGACAGGGGATGTCGAAAAACTGTTTTTT
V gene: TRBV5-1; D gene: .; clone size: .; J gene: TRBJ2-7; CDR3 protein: CASSLLIAHSYEQYF; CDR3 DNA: TGCGCCAGCAGCTTGTTGATAGCGCATTCCTACGAGCAGTACTTC
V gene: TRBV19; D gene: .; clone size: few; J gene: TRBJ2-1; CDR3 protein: CASSIVESSYNEQFF; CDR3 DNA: TGTGCCAGTAGTATCGTGGAAAGCTCCTACAATGAGCAGTTCTTC